This T cell receptor (beta chain) was recovered during a study of blood T cell repertoires in COVID-19. About the research overall: Samples taken during acute and convalescent COVID-19 were collected in the United States, Italy and Spain. From T cells, B-cell-depleted T cells, or PBMCs came the material, which was cDNA or gDNA.

Under the authors' procedure: Reference gene primer amplification gave nucleated cell count estimates. Some clones are missing from TCRdb's copy, which holds only in-frame ones; the method was immunoSEQ multiplex PCR. V, J and clone size reflect that table, while D and trimming were determined from the DNA. The table lists approximately 240,000 clones, around 85% of them singletons, with 5% to 7% in the top ten. The germline V gene encodes CDR1 MNHNS and CDR2 SASEGT. The CDR3 covers 16 residues. V lost 0 bases, J lost 5 bases, and 8 bases stayed unmatched. The rearrangement uses TRBV6-1 and TRBJ1-1; 8 bases map to TRBD1. Sequencing input: peripheral blood. The clonotype originates from a woman in her sixties with active or convalescent COVID-19. In DNA form, the CDR3 reads TGTGCCAGCAGTGAAGCCCCAGGGGGCGTAAGGACTGAAGCTTTCTTT. Its protein product is CASSEAPGGVRTEAFF.